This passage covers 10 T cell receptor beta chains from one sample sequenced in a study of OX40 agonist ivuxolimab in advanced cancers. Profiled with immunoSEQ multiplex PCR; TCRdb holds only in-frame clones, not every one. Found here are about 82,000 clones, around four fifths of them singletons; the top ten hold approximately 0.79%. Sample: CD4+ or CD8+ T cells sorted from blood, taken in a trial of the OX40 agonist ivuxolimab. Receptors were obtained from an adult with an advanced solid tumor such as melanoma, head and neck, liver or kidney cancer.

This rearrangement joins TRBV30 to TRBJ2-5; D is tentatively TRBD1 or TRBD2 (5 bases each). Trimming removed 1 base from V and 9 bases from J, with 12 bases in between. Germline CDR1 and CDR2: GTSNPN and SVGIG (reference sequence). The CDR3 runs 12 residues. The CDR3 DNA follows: TGTGCCTGGAGTGAACCGGGACGAGCCCAGTACTTC. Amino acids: CAWSEPGRAQYF.

DNA of the CDR3: TGTGCCAGCAGCCTAGCGGGGAGCACAGATACGCAGTATTTT. Residues: CASSLAGSTDTQYF. The chain uses TRBV9 and TRBJ2-3; 9 bases match TRBD2. Germline-derived CDR1 and CDR2 are SGDLS and YYNGEE. Trimming cost V 4 bases and J 0 bases; bases outside gene matches: 0. The CDR3 runs 14 residues. Combining the CDR3 with reference TRBV9 and TRBJ2-3 gives the whole variable domain DSGVTQTPKHLITATGQRVTLRCSPRSGDLSVYWYQQSLDQGLQFLIQYYNGEERAKGNILERFSAQQFPDLHSELNLSSLELGDSALYFCASSLAGSTDTQYFGPGTRLTVL.

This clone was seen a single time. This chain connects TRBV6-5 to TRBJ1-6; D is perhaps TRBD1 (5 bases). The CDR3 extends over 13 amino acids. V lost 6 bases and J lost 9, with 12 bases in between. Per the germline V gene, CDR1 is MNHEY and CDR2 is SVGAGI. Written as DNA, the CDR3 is TGTGCCAGCAGGGGGGGTGCGAGTTCACCCCTCCACTTT. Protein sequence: CASRGGASSPLHF.

DNA for the CDR3: TGTGCCAGCAGCATAGGTTCCTCTGGAAACACCATATATTTT. This translates into CASSIGSSGNTIYF. The chain joins TRBV6-5 to TRBJ1-3; unclear D gene. CDR3 length equals 14 residues. V lost 6 bases and J lost 0, with 9 bases in between. Germline-derived CDR1 and CDR2 are MNHEY and SVGAGI.

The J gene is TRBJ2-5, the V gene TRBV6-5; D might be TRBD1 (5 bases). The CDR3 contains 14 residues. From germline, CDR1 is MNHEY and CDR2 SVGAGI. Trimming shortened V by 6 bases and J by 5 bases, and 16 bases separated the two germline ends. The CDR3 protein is CASSQTVVGETQYF. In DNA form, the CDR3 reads TGTGCCAGCAGCCAGACAGTGGTTGGGGAGACCCAGTACTTC.

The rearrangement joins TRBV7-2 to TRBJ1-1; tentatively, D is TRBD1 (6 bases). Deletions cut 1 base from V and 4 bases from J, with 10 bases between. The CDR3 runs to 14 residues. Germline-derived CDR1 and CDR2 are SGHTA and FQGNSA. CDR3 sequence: CASSLVGTSTEAFF. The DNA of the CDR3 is TGTGCCAGCAGCTTAGTAGGGACAAGCACTGAAGCTTTCTTT. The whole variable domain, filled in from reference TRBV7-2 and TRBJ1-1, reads GAGVSQSPSNKVTEKGKDVELRCDPISGHTALYWYRQSLGQGLEFLIYFQGNSAPDKSGLPSDRFSAERTGGSVSTLTIQRTQQEDSAVYLCASSLVGTSTEAFFGQGTRLTVV.

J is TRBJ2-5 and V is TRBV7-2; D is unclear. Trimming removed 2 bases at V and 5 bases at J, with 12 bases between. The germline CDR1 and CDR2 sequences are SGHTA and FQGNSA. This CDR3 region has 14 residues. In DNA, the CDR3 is TGTGCCAGCAGCTTATTCGGGCAGTTGGAGACCCAGTACTTC. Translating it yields CASSLFGQLETQYF.

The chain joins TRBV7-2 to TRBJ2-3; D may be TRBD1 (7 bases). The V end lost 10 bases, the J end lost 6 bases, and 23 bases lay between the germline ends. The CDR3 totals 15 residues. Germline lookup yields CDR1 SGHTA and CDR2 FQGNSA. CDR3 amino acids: CAITTSGGPRDTQYF. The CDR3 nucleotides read TGTGCCATCACGACCTCAGGGGGGCCGAGGGATACGCAGTATTTT.

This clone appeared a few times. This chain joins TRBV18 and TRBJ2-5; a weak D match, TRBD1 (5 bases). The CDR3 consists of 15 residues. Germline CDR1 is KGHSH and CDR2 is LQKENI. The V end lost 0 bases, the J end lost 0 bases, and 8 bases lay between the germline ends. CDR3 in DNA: TGTGCCAGCTCACCACCAGGGGTGTACCAAGAGACCCAGTACTTC. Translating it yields CASSPPGVYQETQYF. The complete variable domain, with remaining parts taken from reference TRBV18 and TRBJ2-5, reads NAGVMQNPRHLVRRRGQEARLRCSPMKGHSHVYWYRQLPEEGLKFMVYLQKENIIDESGMPKERFSAEFPKEGPSILRIQQVVRGDSAAYFCASSPPGVYQETQYFGPGTRLLVL.

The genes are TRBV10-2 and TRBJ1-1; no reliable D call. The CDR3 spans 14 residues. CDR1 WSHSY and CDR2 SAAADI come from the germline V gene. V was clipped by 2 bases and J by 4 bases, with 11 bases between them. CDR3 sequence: CASSEAPTGTEAFF. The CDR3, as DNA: TGCGCCAGCAGTGAGGCTCCGACGGGCACTGAAGCTTTCTTT.